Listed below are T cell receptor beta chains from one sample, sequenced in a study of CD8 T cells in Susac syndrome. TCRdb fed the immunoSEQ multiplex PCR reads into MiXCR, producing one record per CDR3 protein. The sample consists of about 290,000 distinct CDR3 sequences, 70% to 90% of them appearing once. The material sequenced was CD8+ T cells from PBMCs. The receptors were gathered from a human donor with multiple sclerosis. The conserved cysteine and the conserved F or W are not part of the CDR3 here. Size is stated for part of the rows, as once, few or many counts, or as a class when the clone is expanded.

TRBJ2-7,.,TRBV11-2,ASSQTTGVAYYEQY
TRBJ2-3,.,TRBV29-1,SVRRTSGGRADTQY
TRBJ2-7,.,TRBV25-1,ASSEALTGTSGRRGSYEQY
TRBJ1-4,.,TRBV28,ASSPTGEDEKLF
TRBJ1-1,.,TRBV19,ASTPRRVSGTEAF
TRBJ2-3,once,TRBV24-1,ATSDFPIAGGTDTQY
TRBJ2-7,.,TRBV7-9,ASSPRMIAGDVAYEQY
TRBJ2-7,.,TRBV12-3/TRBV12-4,ASTAQGNEQY
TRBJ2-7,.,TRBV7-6,ASSFGDRLYYEQY
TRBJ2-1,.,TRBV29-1,SVMRELSYNEQF
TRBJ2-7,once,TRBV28,ASSLPGQASYEQY
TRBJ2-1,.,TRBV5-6,ASTYGVRGAYNEQF
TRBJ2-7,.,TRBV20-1,SATRLTPREQY
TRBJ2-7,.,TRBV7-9,ASSLAQGGIGSYEQY
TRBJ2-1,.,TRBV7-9,ASSLIEQF
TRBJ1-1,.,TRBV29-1,SYATGTEAF
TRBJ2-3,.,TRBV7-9,ASRTSGSTDTQY
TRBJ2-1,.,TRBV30,AWSGTGANEQF
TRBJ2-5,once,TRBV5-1,ASSLGPRTNQETQY
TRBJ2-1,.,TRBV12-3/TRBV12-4,ASSDRGASSSYNEQF
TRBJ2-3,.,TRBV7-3,ASSLGVRLAGTDTQY
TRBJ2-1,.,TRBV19,ASRPGIYYNEQF
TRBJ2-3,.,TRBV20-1,SVPSGTTFTDTQY
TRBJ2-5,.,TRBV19,ASSIFGRETQY
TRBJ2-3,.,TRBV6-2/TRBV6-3,ASSYYLTDTQY
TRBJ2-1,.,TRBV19,ASSPSGTGINEQF
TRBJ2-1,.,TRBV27,ASSPPRATYNEQF
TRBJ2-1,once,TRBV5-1,ASSLDPADSKTYNEQF
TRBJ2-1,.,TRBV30,AWSPMNSALGEQF
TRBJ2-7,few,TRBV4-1,ASSQGLAGGIEQY
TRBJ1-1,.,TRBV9,ASRGGGPEAF
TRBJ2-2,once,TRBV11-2,ASTLEGANTGELF
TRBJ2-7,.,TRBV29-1,SVEGPGSFISEQY
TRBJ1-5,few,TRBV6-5,ASSSRDREDMGTNQPQH
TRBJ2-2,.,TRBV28,ASSLDATGELF
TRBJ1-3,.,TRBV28,ASSLGQAPSGNTIY
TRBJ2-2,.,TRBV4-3,ASSQLAANTGELL
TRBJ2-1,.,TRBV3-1,ASSLTTGPSYNEQF
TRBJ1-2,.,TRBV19,ASRTGALGYT
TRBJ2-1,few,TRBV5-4,ASSGWTNNEQF
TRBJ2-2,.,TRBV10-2,ASSATSSNTGELF
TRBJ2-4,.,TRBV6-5,ASRSVDAKNIQY
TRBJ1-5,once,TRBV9,ASSPSGAGVQPQH
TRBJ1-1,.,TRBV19,ASGDSLNTEAF
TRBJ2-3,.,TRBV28,ASSLASTGPADTQY
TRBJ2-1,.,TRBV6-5,ASSSGTNPYNEQL
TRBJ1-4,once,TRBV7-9,ASSLTNEELF
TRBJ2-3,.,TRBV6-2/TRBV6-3,ASSHLSGSSDTQY
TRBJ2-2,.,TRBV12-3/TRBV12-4,ASRPRLGEGTGRTGELF
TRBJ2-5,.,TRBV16,ASSQLTSGYQETQY
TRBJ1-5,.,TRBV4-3,ASSQVPYSNQPQH
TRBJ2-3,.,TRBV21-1,ASSSLGARFTDTQY
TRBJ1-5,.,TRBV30,AWSVGTGVYQPQH